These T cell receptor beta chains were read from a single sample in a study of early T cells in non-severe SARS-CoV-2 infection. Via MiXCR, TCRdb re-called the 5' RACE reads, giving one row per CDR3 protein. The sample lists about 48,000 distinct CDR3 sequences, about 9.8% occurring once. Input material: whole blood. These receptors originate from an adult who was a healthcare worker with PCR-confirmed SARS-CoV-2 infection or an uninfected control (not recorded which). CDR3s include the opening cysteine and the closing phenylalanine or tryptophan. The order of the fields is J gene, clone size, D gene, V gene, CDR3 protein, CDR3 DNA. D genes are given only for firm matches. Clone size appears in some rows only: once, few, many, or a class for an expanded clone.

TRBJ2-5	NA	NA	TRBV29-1	CSVIPGQETQYF	TGCAGCGTTATTCCCGGACAAGAGACCCAGTACTTC
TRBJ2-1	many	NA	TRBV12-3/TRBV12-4	CATLRGRYNEQFF	TGTGCCACTCTCCGGGGACGCTACAATGAGCAGTTCTTC
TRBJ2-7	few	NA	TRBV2	CAAGFYLYEQYF	TGTGCCGCAGGTTTCTATCTCTACGAGCAGTACTTC
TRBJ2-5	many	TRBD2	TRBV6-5	CASSYLGSGVETQYF	TGTGCCAGCAGTTACCTCGGTAGCGGGGTAGAGACCCAGTACTTC
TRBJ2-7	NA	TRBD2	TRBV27	CASSLAGANYEQYF	TGTGCCAGCAGTTTAGCGGGAGCGAACTACGAGCAGTACTTC
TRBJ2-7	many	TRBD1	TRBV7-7	CASSLSGTGGEQYF	TGTGCCAGCAGCTTAAGCGGGACAGGGGGTGAGCAGTACTTC
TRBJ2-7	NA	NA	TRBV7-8	CASRPALAWEQYF	TGTGCCAGCAGGCCGGCCCTTGCGTGGGAGCAGTACTTC
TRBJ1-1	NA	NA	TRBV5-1	CASSDPGQNTEAFF	TGCGCCAGCAGCGATCCGGGACAGAACACTGAAGCTTTCTTT
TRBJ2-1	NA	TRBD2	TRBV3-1	CASSQDPRTRPRDEQFF	TGTGCCAGCAGCCAAGATCCTAGGACTAGACCACGCGATGAGCAGTTCTTC
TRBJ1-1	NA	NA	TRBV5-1	CASSALNRNTEAFF	TGCGCCAGCAGCGCTTTAAACAGGAACACTGAAGCTTTCTTT
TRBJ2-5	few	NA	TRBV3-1	CASSPRQRLQETQYF	TGTGCCAGCAGCCCCAGACAGCGCCTCCAAGAGACCCAGTACTTC
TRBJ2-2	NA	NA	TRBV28	CASSFNRRELFF	TGTGCCAGCAGTTTTAACCGTAGGGAGCTGTTTTTT
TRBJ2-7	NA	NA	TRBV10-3	CATRKDSYEQYF	TGTGCCACAAGAAAAGACTCCTACGAGCAGTACTTC
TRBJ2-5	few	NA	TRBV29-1	CSVNTGTQETQYF	TGCAGCGTTAACACAGGGACGCAAGAGACCCAGTACTTC
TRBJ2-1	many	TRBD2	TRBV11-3	CASSSYLGLAGNNEQFF	TGTGCCAGCAGCTCCTATTTGGGACTAGCGGGGAACAATGAGCAGTTCTTC
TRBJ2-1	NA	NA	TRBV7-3	CASSLNGGRSYNEQFF	TGTGCCAGCAGCTTAAATGGGGGAAGAAGCTACAATGAGCAGTTCTTC
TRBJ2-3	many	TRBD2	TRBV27	CASSLSAGVGTDTQYF	TGTGCCAGCAGTTTATCGGCGGGAGTGGGCACAGATACGCAGTATTTT
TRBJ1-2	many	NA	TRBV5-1	CASSLGGDYGYTF	TGCGCCAGCAGCTTGGGCGGGGATTATGGCTACACCTTC
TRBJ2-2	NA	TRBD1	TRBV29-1	CSADRANTGELFF	TGCAGCGCTGACAGGGCGAACACCGGGGAGCTGTTTTTT
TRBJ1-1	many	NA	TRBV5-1	CASSWEEGAGTEAFF	TGCGCCAGCAGCTGGGAGGAGGGAGCGGGAACTGAAGCTTTCTTT
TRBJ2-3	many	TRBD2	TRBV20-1	CSARAAAVAGVRPDTQYF	TGCAGTGCTAGAGCTGCGGCAGTAGCGGGAGTTCGCCCAGATACGCAGTATTTT
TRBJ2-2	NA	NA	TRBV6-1	CASSEVWTEGIRLFF	TGTGCCAGCAGTGAAGTGTGGACAGAGGGGATCAGGCTGTTTTTT
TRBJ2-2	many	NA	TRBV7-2	CASSPGGNGELFF	TGTGCCAGCAGCCCCGGGGGAAACGGGGAGCTGTTTTTT
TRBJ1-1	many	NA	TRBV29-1	CSVLGTPRATEAFF	TGCAGCGTGCTCGGGACACCTCGGGCGACTGAAGCTTTCTTT
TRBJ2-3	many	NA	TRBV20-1	CSASTSGPRLADTQYF	TGCAGTGCTTCGACTTCCGGGCCCAGACTTGCAGATACGCAGTATTTT
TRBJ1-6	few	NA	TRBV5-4	CASSFDRSSYNSPLHF	TGTGCCAGCAGCTTCGACAGGAGCTCCTATAATTCACCCCTCCACTTT
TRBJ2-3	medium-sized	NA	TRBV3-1	CASSQDAGRDLTDTQYF	TGTGCCAGCAGCCAAGATGCGGGGCGGGACCTTACAGATACGCAGTATTTT
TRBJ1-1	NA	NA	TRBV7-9	CASSWVGTTMNTEAFF	TGTGCCAGCAGCTGGGTTGGGACAACAATGAACACTGAAGCTTTCTTT
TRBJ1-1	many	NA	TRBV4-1	CASSQNRLIEAFF	TGCGCCAGCAGCCAGAACAGGCTGATAGAAGCTTTCTTT
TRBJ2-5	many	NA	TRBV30	CAWGPSQETQYF	TGTGCCTGGGGACCATCTCAAGAGACCCAGTACTTC
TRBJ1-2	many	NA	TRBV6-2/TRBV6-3	CASSHDGPNYGYTF	TGTGCCAGCAGCCATGACGGACCTAACTATGGCTACACCTTC
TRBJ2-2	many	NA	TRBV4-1	CASSQVGGANTGELFF	TGCGCCAGCAGCCAAGTAGGCGGGGCGAACACCGGGGAGCTGTTTTTT
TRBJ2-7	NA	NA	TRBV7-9	CASSNSGTNSYEQYF	TGTGCCAGCAGCAATTCCGGGACCAACTCCTACGAGCAGTACTTC
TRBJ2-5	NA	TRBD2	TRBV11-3	CASSRGTSASETQYF	TGTGCCAGCAGCCGTGGGACTAGCGCGTCAGAGACCCAGTACTTC
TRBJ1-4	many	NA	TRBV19	CASSIRTGNEKLFF	TGTGCCAGTAGTATAAGAACGGGGAATGAAAAACTGTTTTTT
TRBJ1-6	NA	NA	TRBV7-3	CASSSGRGNSPLHF	TGTGCCAGCAGCTCCGGACGGGGTAATTCACCCCTCCACTTT
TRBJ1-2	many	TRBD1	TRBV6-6	CASNPGQVIDGYTF	TGTGCCAGCAATCCGGGACAGGTTATCGATGGCTACACCTTC
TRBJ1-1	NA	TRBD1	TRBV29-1	CSSIGQGVTNTEAFF	TGCAGCTCCATAGGGCAGGGGGTTACGAACACTGAAGCTTTCTTT
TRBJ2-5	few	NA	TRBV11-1	CASSPASGQDTQYF	TGTGCCAGCAGCCCCGCCTCAGGCCAAGATACCCAGTACTTC
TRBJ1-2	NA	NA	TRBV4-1	CASSQDPGRYGYTF	TGCGCCAGCAGCCAAGATCCGGGACGGTATGGCTACACCTTC
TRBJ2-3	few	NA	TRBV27	CASSLGRPSTDTQYF	TGTGCCAGCAGTTTGGGCAGACCTAGCACAGATACGCAGTATTTT
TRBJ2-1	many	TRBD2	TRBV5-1	CASSLFPSGGTGGGWQFF	TGCGCCAGCAGCTTGTTCCCCTCCGGCGGGACGGGAGGTGGATGGCAGTTCTTC
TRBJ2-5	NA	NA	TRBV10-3	CAISEFLLGSGRQETQYF	TGTGCCATCAGTGAGTTCTTATTGGGGAGCGGCCGGCAGGAGACCCAGTACTTC
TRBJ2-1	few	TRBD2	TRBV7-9	CASSLDWRESNEQFF	TGTGCCAGCAGCCTGGACTGGCGGGAGTCGAATGAGCAGTTCTTC
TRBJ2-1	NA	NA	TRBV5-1	CASSPALTRHEQFF	TGCGCCAGCAGCCCCGCGTTGACTCGCCATGAGCAGTTCTTC
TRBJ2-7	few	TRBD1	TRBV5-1	CASSPAGGQGYEQYF	TGCGCCAGCAGCCCGGCAGGGGGACAGGGCTACGAGCAGTACTTC
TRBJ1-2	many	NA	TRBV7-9	CASSLSLYGDGYTF	TGTGCCAGCAGCCTTAGCTTGTACGGGGATGGCTACACCTTC
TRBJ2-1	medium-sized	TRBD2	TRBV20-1	CSASEGLGYNEQFF	TGCAGTGCTAGTGAGGGACTAGGCTACAATGAGCAGTTCTTC
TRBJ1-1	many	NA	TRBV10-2	CASWDGHTEAFF	TGCGCCAGCTGGGACGGGCACACTGAAGCTTTCTTT
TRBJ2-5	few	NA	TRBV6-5	CASSNLGETQYF	TGTGCCAGCAGTAATTTAGGCGAGACCCAGTACTTC
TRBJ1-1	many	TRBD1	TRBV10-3	CAIVGTGNTEAFF	TGTGCCATAGTGGGGACAGGGAACACTGAAGCTTTCTTT
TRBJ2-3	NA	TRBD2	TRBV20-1	CSARGTSGRTDTQYF	TGCAGTGCTAGGGGGACTAGCGGGAGAACAGATACGCAGTATTTT
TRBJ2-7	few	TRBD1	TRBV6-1	CASSEAHDRGRVEYF	TGTGCCAGCAGTGAAGCGCACGACAGGGGGCGAGTTGAGTACTTC
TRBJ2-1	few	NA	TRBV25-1	CASSDATYNEQFF	TGTGCCAGCAGTGATGCCACCTACAATGAGCAGTTCTTC
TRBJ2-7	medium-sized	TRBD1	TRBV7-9	CASRDSLLYEQYF	TGTGCCAGCCGGGACAGCCTACTGTACGAGCAGTACTTC
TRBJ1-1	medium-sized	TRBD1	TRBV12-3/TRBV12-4	CASSRPGQGATEAFF	TGTGCCAGCAGCCGTCCAGGACAGGGGGCCACTGAAGCTTTCTTT